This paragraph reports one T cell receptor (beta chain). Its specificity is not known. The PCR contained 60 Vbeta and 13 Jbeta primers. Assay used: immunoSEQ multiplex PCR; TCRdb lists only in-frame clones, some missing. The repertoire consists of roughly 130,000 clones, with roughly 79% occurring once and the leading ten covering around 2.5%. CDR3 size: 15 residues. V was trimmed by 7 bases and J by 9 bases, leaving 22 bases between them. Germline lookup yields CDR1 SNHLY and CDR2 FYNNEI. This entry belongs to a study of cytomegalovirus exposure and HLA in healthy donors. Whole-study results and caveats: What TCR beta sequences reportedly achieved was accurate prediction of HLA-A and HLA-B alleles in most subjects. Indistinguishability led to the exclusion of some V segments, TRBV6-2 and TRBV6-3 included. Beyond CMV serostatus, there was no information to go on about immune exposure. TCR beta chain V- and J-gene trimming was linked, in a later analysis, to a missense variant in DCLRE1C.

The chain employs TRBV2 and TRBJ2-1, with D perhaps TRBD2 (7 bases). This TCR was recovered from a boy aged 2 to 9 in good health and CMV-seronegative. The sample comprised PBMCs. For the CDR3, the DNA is TGTGCCAGCACCGAGGGCGGGGGCCTTGGGGTTGAGCAGTTCTTC. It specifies CASTEGGGLGVEQFF.